Listed here are 9 T cell receptor beta chains from one sample, sequenced in a study of response to subunit inactivated influenza vaccine (dated by TCRdb to 2016 to 2019). Receptors were amplified or captured by RT-PCR. Sequencing instrument: Illumina HiSeq 2500. TCRdb trimmed public reads at Q25 via fastp, called clones via MiXCR and kept in-frame beta chains. Rows are combined by CDR3 protein, so each entry shows the most common genes and DNA. The sample contains roughly 170,000 distinct CDR3 sequences, approximately 9.2% of them found a single time. The top ten constitute roughly a tenth of the sample. The source was non-naive T cells sorted from PBMCs, collected on the day of vaccination. Interpreted using the paper, the cell subset or site label stands for: memory T cell fraction. The receptors come from a man aged 50 to 59 who received an inactivated influenza vaccine. Donor details come from another sample of the same person, matched by shared clones.

The chain employs TRBV11-2 and TRBJ2-1, with 10 bases identical to TRBD2. V lost 4 bases, J lost 3 bases, and 9 bases stayed unmatched. Germline V lookup: CDR1 SGHAT, CDR2 FQNNGV. This CDR3 has 17 amino acids. The CDR3 region has the DNA TGTGCCAGCAGCTCCCGAGGACTAGCGGACCTCTACAATGAGCAGTTCTTC. Amino acid sequence: CASSSRGLADLYNEQFF.

This clonotype was counted many times. The CDR3 sequence is CASSLEAGYRNYGYTF. CDR3 DNA sequence: TGCGCCAGCAGCTTGGAGGCTGGTTACAGAAACTATGGCTACACCTTC. The rearrangement links TRBV5-1 to TRBJ1-2; D not resolved. Germline values: CDR1 SGHRS, CDR2 YFSETQ. V was shortened by 0 bases and J by 2 bases, with 14 bases between the two germline ends. The CDR3 consists of 16 residues. Drawing the rest from reference TRBV5-1 and TRBJ1-2, the complete variable domain is KAGVTQTPRYLIKTRGQQVTLSCSPISGHRSVSWYQQTPGQGLQFLFEYFSETQRNKGNFPGRFSGRQFSNSRSEMNVSTLELGDSALYLCASSLEAGYRNYGYTFGSGTRLTVV.

This clonotype has a handful of counts. This chain joins TRBV6-1 and TRBJ1-4; tentatively, D is TRBD1 (6 bases). Germline V CDR1 and CDR2: MNHNS, SASEGT. V shed 2 bases and J shed 8 bases, with 15 bases lying between them. The CDR3 runs 15 residues. The CDR3 protein is CASSEYTGSAEKLFF. The CDR3 nucleotides read TGTGCCAGCAGTGAATATACAGGGTCCGCAGAAAAACTGTTTTTT.

The sample holds a few counts of this clonotype. The gene calls are TRBV6-2 or TRBV6-3 and TRBJ2-7; 7 bases are shared with TRBD2. This CDR3 region has 14 residues. CDR1 and CDR2 (germline): MNHEY, SVGEGT. The junction had 10 bases not matched to a gene; V was cut back by 7 bases and J by 4 bases. CDR3 sequence: CASTIAGLSYEQYF. The DNA for the CDR3 is TGTGCCAGCACCATTGCGGGACTATCTTACGAGCAGTACTTC.

The chain recombines TRBV5-1 with TRBJ2-5; 7 positions agree with TRBD1. Germline CDR1 is SGHRS and CDR2 is YFSETQ. The V and J ends lost 5 bases and 5 bases, in that order; junction bases with no gene match: 9. CDR3 size: 14 residues. The CDR3 is CASSLDRLVETQYF. CDR3 DNA sequence: TGCGCCAGCAGTCTGGACAGGTTGGTGGAGACCCAGTACTTC.

The CDR3 spells CASSQVVPLRDRTYEQYF. In DNA form, the CDR3 reads TGTGCCAGCAGCCAAGTAGTGCCTTTACGGGACAGAACCTACGAGCAGTACTTC. The V gene is TRBV3-1, the J gene TRBJ2-7; 7 bases match TRBD1. In germline, CDR1 is LGHDT, CDR2 YNNKEL (reference sequence). The CDR3 runs 18 residues. Trimming at V came to 1 base and at J to 2 bases, leaving 14 bases not matched to a gene.

This clonotype was seen many times. The chain is built from TRBV7-2 and TRBJ2-7; tentative D call: TRBD2 (5 bases). V lost 1 base and J lost 0, with 7 bases in between. This CDR3 region has 14 residues. The germline V gene has CDR1 SGHTA and CDR2 FQGNSA. The CDR3 bases are TGTGCCAGCAGCTTAGGGAGGAGCTCCTACGAGCAGTACTTC. This translates into CASSLGRSSYEQYF.

Only a few counts were recorded for this clonotype. The chain couples TRBV6-5 to TRBJ2-5; the match to TRBD1 covers 9 bases. Germline V gene lookup returns CDR1 MNHEY and CDR2 SVGAGI. J was trimmed by 0 bases and V by 2 bases; bases with no gene match: 1. CDR3 length equals 15 residues. The DNA of the CDR3 is TGTGCCAGCAGTTACGGACAGGGGTACCAAGAGACCCAGTACTTC. Encoded protein: CASSYGQGYQETQYF.

The V and J genes are TRBV7-9 and TRBJ1-4, with a weak D call TRBD1 (5 bases). The CDR3 consists of 14 residues. Between the trimmed V and J ends, which lost 2 bases and 4 bases, there was a span of 8 bases. Germline CDR1 and CDR2: SEHNR and FQNEAQ (reference sequence). CDR3 DNA: TGTGCCAGCAGCTTACAGGGTAGTAATGAAAAACTGTTTTTT. Translated: CASSLQGSNEKLFF. The full variable domain, in which reference TRBV7-9 and TRBJ1-4 provide the parts outside the CDR3, is DTGVSQNPRHKITKRGQNVTFRCDPISEHNRLYWYRQTLGQGPEFLTYFQNEAQLEKSRLLSDRFSAERPKGSFSTLEIQRTEQGDSAMYLCASSLQGSNEKLFFGSGTQLSVL.